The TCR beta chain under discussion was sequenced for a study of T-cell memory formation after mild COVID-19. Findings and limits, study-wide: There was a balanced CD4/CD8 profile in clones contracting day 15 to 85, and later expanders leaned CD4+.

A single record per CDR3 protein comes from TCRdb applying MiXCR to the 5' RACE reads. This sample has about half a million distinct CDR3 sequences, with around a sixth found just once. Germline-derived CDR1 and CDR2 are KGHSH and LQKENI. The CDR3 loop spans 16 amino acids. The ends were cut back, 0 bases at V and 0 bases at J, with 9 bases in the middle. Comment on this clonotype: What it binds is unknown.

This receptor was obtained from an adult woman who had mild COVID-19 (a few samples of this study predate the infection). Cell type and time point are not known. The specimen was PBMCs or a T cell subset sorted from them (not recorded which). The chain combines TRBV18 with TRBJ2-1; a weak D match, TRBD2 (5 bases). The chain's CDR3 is CASSPPPGTSYNEQFF. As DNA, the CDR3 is TGTGCCAGCTCACCACCGCCGGGAACCTCCTACAATGAGCAGTTCTTC. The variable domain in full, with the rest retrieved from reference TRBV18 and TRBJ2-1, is NAGVMQNPRHLVRRRGQEARLRCSPMKGHSHVYWYRQLPEEGLKFMVYLQKENIIDESGMPKERFSAEFPKEGPSILRIQQVVRGDSAAYFCASSPPPGTSYNEQFFGPGTRLTVL.